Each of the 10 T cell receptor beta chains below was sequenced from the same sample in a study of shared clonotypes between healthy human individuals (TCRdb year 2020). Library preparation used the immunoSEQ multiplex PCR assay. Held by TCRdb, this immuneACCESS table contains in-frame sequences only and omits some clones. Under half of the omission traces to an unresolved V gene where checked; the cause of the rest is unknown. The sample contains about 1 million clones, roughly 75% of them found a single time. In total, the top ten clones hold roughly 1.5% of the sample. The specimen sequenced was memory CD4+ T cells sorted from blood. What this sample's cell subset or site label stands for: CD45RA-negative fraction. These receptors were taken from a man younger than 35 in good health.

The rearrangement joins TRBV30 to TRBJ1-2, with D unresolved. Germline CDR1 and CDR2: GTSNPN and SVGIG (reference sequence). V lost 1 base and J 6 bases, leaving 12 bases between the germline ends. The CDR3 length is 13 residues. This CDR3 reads CAWSGRGRDGYTF. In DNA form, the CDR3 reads TGTGCCTGGAGTGGGAGAGGAAGGGATGGCTACACCTTC.

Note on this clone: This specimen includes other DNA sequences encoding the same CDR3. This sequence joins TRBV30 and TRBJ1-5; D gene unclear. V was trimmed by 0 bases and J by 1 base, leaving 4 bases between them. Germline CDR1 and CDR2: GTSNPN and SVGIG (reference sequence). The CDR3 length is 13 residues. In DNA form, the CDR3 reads TGTGCCTGGAGTGTGCAGAGCAATCAGCCCCAGCATTTT. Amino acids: CAWSVQSNQPQHF.

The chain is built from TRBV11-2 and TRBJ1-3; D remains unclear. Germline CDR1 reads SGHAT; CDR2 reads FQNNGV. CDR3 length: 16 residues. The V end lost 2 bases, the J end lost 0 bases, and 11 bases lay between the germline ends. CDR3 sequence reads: CASSLNPGDSGNTIYF. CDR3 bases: TGTGCCAGCAGCTTAAATCCCGGGGACTCTGGAAACACCATATATTTT.

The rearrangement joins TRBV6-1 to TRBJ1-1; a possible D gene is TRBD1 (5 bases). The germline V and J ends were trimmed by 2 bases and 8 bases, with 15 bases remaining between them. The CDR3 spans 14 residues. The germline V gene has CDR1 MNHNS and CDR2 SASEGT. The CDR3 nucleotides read TGTGCCAGCAGTGAAAGGGGCAGAGGGAGGGAAGCTTTCTTT. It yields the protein CASSERGRGREAFF.

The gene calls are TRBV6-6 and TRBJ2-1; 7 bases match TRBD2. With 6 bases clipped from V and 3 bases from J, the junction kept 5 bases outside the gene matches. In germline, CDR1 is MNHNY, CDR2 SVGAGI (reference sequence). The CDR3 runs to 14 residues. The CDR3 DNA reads TGTGCCAGCAGCGACCGGGACTACTACAATGAGCAGTTCTTC. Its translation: CASSDRDYYNEQFF.

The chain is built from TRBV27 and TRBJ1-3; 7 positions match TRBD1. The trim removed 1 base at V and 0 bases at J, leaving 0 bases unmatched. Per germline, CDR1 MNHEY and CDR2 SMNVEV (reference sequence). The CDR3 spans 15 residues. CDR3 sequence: CASSLYRGSGNTIYF. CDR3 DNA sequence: TGTGCCAGCAGTTTATACAGGGGCTCTGGAAACACCATATATTTT.

CDR3 sequence reads: CASSSKGGNTGELFF. In nucleotides, the CDR3 is TGTGCCAGTAGTAGTAAGGGGGGTAACACCGGGGAGCTGTTTTTT. The rearrangement joins TRBV19 to TRBJ2-2, with D perhaps given as TRBD1 or TRBD2 (6 bases each). With 4 bases removed from V and 2 bases from J, the gap between germline ends came to 11 bases. The V gene's germline CDR1 is LNHDA and CDR2 SQIVND (reference sequence). CDR3 length: 15 amino acids.

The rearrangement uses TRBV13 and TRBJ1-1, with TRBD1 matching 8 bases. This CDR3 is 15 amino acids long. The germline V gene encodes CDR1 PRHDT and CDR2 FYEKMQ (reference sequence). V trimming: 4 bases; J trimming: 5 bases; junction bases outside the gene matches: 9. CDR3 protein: CASSSETGDMTEAFF. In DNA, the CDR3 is TGTGCCAGCAGCTCTGAGACAGGGGATATGACTGAAGCTTTCTTT.

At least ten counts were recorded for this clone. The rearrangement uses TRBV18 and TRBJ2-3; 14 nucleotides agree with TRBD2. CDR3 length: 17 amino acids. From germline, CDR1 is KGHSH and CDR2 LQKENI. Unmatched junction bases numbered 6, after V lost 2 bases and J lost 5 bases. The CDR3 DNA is TGTGCCAGCTCACCAGAGTCGGGGACTAGCGGGAGAGATACGCAGTATTTT. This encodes CASSPESGTSGRDTQYF.

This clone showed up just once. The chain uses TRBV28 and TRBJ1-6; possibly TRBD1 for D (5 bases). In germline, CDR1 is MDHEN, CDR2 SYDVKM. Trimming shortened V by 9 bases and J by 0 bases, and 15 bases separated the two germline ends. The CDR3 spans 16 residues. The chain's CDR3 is CASMGRLSSYNSPLHF. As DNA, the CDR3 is TGTGCCAGTATGGGGCGTCTAAGCTCCTATAATTCACCCCTCCACTTT.